This T cell receptor beta chain was observed in a study of beta chain features in type 1 diabetes. This CDR3 has 15 amino acids. J was trimmed by 0 bases and V by 4 bases; bases with no gene match: 3. Per germline, CDR1 SGDLS and CDR2 YYNGEE. All of the isolated RNA was reverse transcribed, so expressed TCRB transcripts were sequenced. Assay: immunoSEQ multiplex PCR; the TCRdb copy retains only in-frame clones and omits some. The data show about 41,000 clones, approximately 61% seen once. Study findings and constraints: TCRB CDR3s from Type 1 diabetes patients were moderately but significantly shorter in all four CD4+ subsets.

On this clone itself: Its target is not known.

The sequenced material came from Tregs from blood. V usage is TRBV9 and J usage is TRBJ2-1, with TRBD2 matching 8 bases. The TCR sequence derives from a man aged 30-40 years with type 1 diabetes. Some clones in this sample may be carry-over from other donors' samples. The CDR3 protein is CASSRGGSSYNEQFF. Here the CDR3 DNA reads TGTGCCAGCAGCCGGGGGGGGAGCTCCTACAATGAGCAGTTCTTC.